The rows below give T cell receptor beta chains drawn from one sample of a study of Ad26.COV2.S vaccination and SARS-CoV-2 variants. Sequenced by immunoSEQ multiplex PCR; TCRdb stores in-frame clones only, minus some. This table has about half a million clones, about 88% appearing once. Here the sequenced sample was peripheral blood, taken in a trial of Ad26.COV2.S vaccine versus placebo. The receptors here all came from a person between 18 and 65 years old who received the Ad26.COV2.S COVID-19 vaccine or a placebo. Each CDR3 is given with its conserved first and last residue. A D gene is named only where the DNA matches it firmly. The listing skips clone size in some rows; elsewhere it reads once, few, many or a size class.

d_gene: TRBD1; abundance: .; v_gene: TRBV2; j_gene: TRBJ1-6; CDR3nt: TGTGCCAGCAGCTCTATCGACAGGGCTAATTCACCCCTCCACTTT; CDR3aa: CASSSIDRANSPLHF
d_gene: TRBD2; abundance: .; v_gene: TRBV19; j_gene: TRBJ2-7; CDR3nt: TGTGCCAGTAGTATTACTAGCGGGGGGGCGGTCGAGCAGTACTTC; CDR3aa: CASSITSGGAVEQYF
d_gene: .; abundance: .; v_gene: TRBV19; j_gene: TRBJ1-3; CDR3nt: TGTGCCAGTAGTACGGAACAGGGTTCAGGAAACACCATATATTTT; CDR3aa: CASSTEQGSGNTIYF
d_gene: TRBD1; abundance: .; v_gene: TRBV19; j_gene: TRBJ2-7; CDR3nt: TGTGCCAGTAGTACAAGGACAGGAGAAAGCCCCTACGAGCAGTACTTC; CDR3aa: CASSTRTGESPYEQYF
d_gene: TRBD1; abundance: few; v_gene: TRBV18; j_gene: TRBJ1-6; CDR3nt: TGTGCCAGCTCACCGTCCCAGGGGGACAATTCACCCCTCCACTTT; CDR3aa: CASSPSQGDNSPLHF
d_gene: TRBD1; abundance: .; v_gene: TRBV9; j_gene: TRBJ1-2; CDR3nt: TGTGCCAGCAGCGCTAGGGACAGACCCTATGGCTACACCTTC; CDR3aa: CASSARDRPYGYTF
d_gene: TRBD1; abundance: once; v_gene: TRBV6-5; j_gene: TRBJ1-4; CDR3nt: TGTGCCAGCAGTCGGACAGGGGCGCTGAGTGAAAAACTGTTTTTT; CDR3aa: CASSRTGALSEKLFF
d_gene: TRBD1; abundance: .; v_gene: TRBV5-1; j_gene: TRBJ1-1; CDR3nt: TGCGCCAGCAGCTCTTTGACAGGGGGCGGCACTGAAGCTTTCTTT; CDR3aa: CASSSLTGGGTEAFF
d_gene: TRBD2; abundance: .; v_gene: TRBV6-5; j_gene: TRBJ2-1; CDR3nt: TGTGCCAGCAGACACGGAGGGACTAGTACTAATGAGCAGTTCTTC; CDR3aa: CASRHGGTSTNEQFF
d_gene: .; abundance: many; v_gene: TRBV7-8; j_gene: TRBJ2-2; CDR3nt: TGTGCCAGCAGCTTAGCATGGTACGGATACACCGGGGAGCTGTTTTTT; CDR3aa: CASSLAWYGYTGELFF
d_gene: .; abundance: .; v_gene: TRBV19; j_gene: TRBJ1-1; CDR3nt: TGTGCCAGTAGTGCCACTCTGAACACTGAAGCTTTCTTT; CDR3aa: CASSATLNTEAFF
d_gene: TRBD1; abundance: .; v_gene: TRBV25-1; j_gene: TRBJ2-5; CDR3nt: TGTGCCAGCAGTGACCCGGGACAGGGAGAAGAGACCCAGTACTTC; CDR3aa: CASSDPGQGEETQYF
d_gene: .; abundance: .; v_gene: TRBV18; j_gene: TRBJ2-1; CDR3nt: TGTGCCAGCTCACCCGATACAGGGGACTACATGAATGAGCAGTTCTTC; CDR3aa: CASSPDTGDYMNEQFF
d_gene: .; abundance: .; v_gene: TRBV5-4; j_gene: TRBJ2-5; CDR3nt: TGTGCCAGCAGCTTGGGGGTTGGGGCCCATATCCAAGAGACCCAGTACTTC; CDR3aa: CASSLGVGAHIQETQYF
d_gene: .; abundance: once; v_gene: TRBV3-1/TRBV3-2; j_gene: TRBJ1-4; CDR3nt: TGTGCCAGCAGCCAAGTTGGTTTCGGGAGCGAAAAACTGTTTTTT; CDR3aa: CASSQVGFGSEKLFF
d_gene: .; abundance: .; v_gene: TRBV2; j_gene: TRBJ2-7; CDR3nt: TGTGCCAGCACCAGGACGGAGTCCTACGAGCAGTACTTC; CDR3aa: CASTRTESYEQYF
d_gene: TRBD1; abundance: once; v_gene: TRBV18; j_gene: TRBJ1-4; CDR3nt: TGTGCCAGCTCACCCATGGACAGGACTAATGAAAAACTGTTTTTT; CDR3aa: CASSPMDRTNEKLFF
d_gene: TRBD1; abundance: .; v_gene: TRBV13; j_gene: TRBJ2-7; CDR3nt: TGTGCCAGCAGCCAAGGGGACAGGGCGAGATTGAAGACCTACGAGCAGTACTTC; CDR3aa: CASSQGDRARLKTYEQYF